This T cell receptor (beta chain) was documented in a study of cytomegalovirus exposure and HLA in healthy donors. The study, taken as a whole, reports: An analysis done earlier found most TCR beta V segments productive about 87% or about 30% of the time. The authors later linked a missense DCLRE1C variant to TCR beta V- and J-gene trimming.

Use of 60 Vbeta and 13 Jbeta primers characterized the PCR. Produced via immunoSEQ multiplex PCR; TCRdb's table is partial and in-frame only. This repertoire includes about 140,000 clones. CDR1 SGHTA and CDR2 FQGTGA come from the germline V gene. The trim removed 4 bases at V and 4 bases at J, leaving 5 bases unmatched. The CDR3 has 16 amino acids. For this clone: The antigen is undetermined.

The sample was PBMCs. The chain carries TRBV7-3 and TRBJ2-3, with 13 bases fitting TRBD2. The receptor was derived from a young woman in good health and CMV-seronegative. Here the CDR3 reads CASSSRTSGSADTQYF. In nucleotides, the CDR3 is TGTGCCAGCAGCTCTCGGACTAGCGGGAGTGCAGATACGCAGTATTTT.